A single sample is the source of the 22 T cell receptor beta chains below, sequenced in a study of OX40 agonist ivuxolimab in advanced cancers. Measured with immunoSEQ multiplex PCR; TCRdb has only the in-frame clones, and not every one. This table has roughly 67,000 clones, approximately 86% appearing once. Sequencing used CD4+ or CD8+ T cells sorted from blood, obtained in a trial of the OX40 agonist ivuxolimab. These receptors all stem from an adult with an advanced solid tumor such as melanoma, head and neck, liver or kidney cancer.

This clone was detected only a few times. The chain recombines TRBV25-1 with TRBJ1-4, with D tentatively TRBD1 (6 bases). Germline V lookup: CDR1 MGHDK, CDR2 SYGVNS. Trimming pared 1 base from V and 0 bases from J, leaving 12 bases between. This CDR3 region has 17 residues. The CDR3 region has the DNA TGTGCCAGCAGTGAATTTCAGGGGACCGCAACTAATGAAAAACTGTTTTTT. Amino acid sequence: CASSEFQGTATNEKLFF. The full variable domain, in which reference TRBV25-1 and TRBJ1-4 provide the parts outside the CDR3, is EADIYQTPRYLVIGTGKKITLECSQTMGHDKMYWYQQDPGMELHLIHYSYGVNSTEKGDLSSESTVSRIRTEHFPLTLESARPSHTSQYLCASSEFQGTATNEKLFFGSGTQLSVL.

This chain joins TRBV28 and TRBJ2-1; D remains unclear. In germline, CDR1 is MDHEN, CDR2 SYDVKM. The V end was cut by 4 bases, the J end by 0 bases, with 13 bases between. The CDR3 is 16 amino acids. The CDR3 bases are TGTGCCAGCAGTTCCCGGACGGTTAGCTCCTACAATGAGCAGTTCTTC. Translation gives CASSSRTVSSYNEQFF.

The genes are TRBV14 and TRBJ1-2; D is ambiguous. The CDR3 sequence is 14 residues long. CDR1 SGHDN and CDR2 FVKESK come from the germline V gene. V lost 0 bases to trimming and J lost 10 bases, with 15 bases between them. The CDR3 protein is CASSQDISGLHYTF. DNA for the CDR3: TGTGCCAGCAGCCAAGATATAAGCGGACTGCACTACACCTTC.

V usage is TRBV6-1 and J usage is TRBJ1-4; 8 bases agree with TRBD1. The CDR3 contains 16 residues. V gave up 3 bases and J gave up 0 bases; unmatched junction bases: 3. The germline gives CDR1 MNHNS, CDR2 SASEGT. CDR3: CASSDWTGPTNEKLFF. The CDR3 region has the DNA TGTGCCAGCAGTGATTGGACAGGGCCAACTAATGAAAAACTGTTTTTT.

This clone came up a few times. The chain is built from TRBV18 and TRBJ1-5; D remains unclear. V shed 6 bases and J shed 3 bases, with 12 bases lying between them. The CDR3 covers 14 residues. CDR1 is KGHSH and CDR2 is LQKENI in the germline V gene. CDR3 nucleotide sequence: TGTGCCAGCTCGCTGGGAGGCTTCAATCAGCCCCAGCATTTT. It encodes CASSLGGFNQPQHF.

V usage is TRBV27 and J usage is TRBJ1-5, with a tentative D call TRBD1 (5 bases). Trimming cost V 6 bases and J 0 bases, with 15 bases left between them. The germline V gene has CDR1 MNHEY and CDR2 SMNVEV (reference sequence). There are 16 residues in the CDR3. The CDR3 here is CASSRDAVNSNQPQHF. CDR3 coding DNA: TGTGCCAGCAGCCGGGACGCAGTAAATAGCAATCAGCCCCAGCATTTT.

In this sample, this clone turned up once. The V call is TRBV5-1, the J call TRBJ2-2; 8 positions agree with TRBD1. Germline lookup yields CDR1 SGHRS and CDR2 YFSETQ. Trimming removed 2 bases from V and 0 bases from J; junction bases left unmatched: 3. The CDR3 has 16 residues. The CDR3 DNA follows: TGCGCCAGCAGCTTACAGGGGGGCTCGAACACCGGGGAGCTGTTTTTT. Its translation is CASSLQGGSNTGELFF.

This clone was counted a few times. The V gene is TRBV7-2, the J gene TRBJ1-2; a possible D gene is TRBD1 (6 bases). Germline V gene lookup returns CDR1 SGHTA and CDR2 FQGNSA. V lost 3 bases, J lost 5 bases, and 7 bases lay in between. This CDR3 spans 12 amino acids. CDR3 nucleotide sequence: TGTGCCAGCAGCTTCGGACAGTATGGCTACACCTTC. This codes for CASSFGQYGYTF.

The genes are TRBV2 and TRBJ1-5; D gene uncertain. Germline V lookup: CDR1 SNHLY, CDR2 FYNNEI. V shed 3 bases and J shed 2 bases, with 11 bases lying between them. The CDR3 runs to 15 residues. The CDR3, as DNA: TGTGCCAGCAGTGATCAAAGTGGTGGCAATCAGCCCCAGCATTTT. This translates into CASSDQSGGNQPQHF.

CDR3 sequence: CASSYLPGTGIYEQYF. The DNA of the CDR3 is TGTGCCAGCAGTTATTTGCCCGGGACAGGGATCTACGAGCAGTACTTC. V and J are TRBV6-5 and TRBJ2-7; 9 nucleotides match TRBD1. Germline V gene lookup returns CDR1 MNHEY and CDR2 SVGAGI. The CDR3 covers 16 residues. V was pared by 3 bases and J by 3 bases, with 9 bases of the junction left unmatched.

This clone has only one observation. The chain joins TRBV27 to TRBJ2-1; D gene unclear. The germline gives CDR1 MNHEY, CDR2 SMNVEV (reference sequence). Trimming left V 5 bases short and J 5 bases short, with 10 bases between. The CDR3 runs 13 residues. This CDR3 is CASSIPTDNEQFF. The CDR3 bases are TGTGCCAGCAGTATCCCGACTGACAATGAGCAGTTCTTC.

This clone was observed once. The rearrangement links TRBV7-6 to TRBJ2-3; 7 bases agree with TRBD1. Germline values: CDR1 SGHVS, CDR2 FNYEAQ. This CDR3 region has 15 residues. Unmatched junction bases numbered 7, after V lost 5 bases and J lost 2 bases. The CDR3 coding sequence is TGTGCCAGCAGCGAGGGACAGTCATTCACAGATACGCAGTATTTT. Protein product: CASSEGQSFTDTQYF.

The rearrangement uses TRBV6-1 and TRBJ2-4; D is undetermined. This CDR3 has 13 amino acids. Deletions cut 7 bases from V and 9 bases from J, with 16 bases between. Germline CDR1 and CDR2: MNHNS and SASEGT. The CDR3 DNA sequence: TGTGCCAGCACCCATTTGCCCCCCTCCATTCAGTACTTC. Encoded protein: CASTHLPPSIQYF.

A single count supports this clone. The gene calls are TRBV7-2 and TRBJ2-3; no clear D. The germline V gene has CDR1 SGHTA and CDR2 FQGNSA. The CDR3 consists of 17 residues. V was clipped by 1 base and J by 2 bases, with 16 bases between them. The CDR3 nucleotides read TGTGCCAGCAGCTTAGGTACCCCCAGCAAAAACACAGATACGCAGTATTTT. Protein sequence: CASSLGTPSKNTDTQYF. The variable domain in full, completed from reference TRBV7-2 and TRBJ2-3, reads GAGVSQSPSNKVTEKGKDVELRCDPISGHTALYWYRQSLGQGLEFLIYFQGNSAPDKSGLPSDRFSAERTGGSVSTLTIQRTQQEDSAVYLCASSLGTPSKNTDTQYFGPGTRLTVL.

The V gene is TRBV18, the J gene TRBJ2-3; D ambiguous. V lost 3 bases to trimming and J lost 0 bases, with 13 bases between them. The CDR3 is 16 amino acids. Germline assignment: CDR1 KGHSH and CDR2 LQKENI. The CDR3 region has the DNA TGTGCCAGCTCACCGGCAAATCTCCAGAGCACAGATACGCAGTATTTT. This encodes CASSPANLQSTDTQYF.

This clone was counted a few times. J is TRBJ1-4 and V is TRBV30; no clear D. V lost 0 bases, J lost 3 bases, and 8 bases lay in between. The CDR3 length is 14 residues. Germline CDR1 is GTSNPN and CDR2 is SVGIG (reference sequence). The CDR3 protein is CAWSVGQANEKLFF. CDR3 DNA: TGTGCCTGGAGTGTGGGTCAAGCTAATGAAAAACTGTTTTTT.

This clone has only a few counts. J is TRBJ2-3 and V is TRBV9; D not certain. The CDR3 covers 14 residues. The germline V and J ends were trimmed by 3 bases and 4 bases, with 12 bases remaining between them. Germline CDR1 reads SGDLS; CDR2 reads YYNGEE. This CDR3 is CASSGTAIADTQYF. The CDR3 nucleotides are TGTGCCAGCAGCGGGACGGCGATCGCAGATACGCAGTATTTT.

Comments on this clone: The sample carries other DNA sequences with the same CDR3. The CDR3 sequence: CASSGGQHNYGYTF. In DNA form, the CDR3 reads TGTGCCAGCAGTGGGGGACAGCATAACTATGGCTACACCTTC. The J gene is TRBJ1-2, the V gene TRBV6-1, with 7 positions matching TRBD1. The CDR3 totals 14 residues. With 4 bases clipped from V and 1 base from J, the junction kept 3 bases outside the gene matches. CDR1 MNHNS and CDR2 SASEGT come from the germline V gene.

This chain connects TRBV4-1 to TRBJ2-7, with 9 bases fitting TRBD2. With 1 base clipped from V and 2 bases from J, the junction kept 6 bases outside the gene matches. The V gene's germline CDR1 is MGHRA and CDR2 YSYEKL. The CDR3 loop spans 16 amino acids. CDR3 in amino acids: CASSQGGTSRPYEQYF. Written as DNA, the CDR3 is TGCGCCAGCAGCCAAGGCGGGACTAGCAGGCCCTACGAGCAGTACTTC.

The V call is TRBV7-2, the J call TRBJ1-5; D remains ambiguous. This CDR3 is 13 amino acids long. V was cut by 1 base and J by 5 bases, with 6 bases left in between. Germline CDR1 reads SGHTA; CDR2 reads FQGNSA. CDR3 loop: CASSLEGHQPQHF. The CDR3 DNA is TGTGCCAGCAGCTTAGAAGGGCATCAGCCCCAGCATTTT.

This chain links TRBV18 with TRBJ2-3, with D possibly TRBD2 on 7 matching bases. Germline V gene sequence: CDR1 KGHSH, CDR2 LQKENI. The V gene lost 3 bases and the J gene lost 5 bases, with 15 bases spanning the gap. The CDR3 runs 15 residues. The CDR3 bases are TGTGCCAGCTCACCCCGGGGGGCCACGGAAGATACGCAGTATTTT. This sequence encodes CASSPRGATEDTQYF.

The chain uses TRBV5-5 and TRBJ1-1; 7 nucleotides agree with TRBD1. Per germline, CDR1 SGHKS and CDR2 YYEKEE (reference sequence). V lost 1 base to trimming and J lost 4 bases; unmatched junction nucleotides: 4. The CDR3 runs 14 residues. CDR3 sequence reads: CASSLQGVVTEAFF. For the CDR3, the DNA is TGTGCCAGCAGCTTGCAGGGGGTGGTCACTGAAGCTTTCTTT.